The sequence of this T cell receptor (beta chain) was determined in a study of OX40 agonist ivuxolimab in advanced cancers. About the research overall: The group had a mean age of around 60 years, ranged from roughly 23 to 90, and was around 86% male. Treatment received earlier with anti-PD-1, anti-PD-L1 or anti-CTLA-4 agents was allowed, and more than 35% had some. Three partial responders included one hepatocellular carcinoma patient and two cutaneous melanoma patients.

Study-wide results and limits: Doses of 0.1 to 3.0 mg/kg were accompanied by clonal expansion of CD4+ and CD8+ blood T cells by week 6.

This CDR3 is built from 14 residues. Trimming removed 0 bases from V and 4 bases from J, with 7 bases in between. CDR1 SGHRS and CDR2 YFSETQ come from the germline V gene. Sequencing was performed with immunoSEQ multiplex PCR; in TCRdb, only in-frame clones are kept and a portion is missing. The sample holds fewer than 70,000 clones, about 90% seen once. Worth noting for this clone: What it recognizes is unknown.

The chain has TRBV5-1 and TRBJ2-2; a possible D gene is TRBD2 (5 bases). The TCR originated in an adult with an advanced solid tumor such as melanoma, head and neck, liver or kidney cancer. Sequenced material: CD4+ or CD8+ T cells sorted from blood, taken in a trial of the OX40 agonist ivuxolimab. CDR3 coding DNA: TGCGCCAGCAGCTTGGTCCGGGGCACCGGGGAGCTGTTTTTT. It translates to CASSLVRGTGELFF. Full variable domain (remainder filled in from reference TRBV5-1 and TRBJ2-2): KAGVTQTPRYLIKTRGQQVTLSCSPISGHRSVSWYQQTPGQGLQFLFEYFSETQRNKGNFPGRFSGRQFSNSRSEMNVSTLELGDSALYLCASSLVRGTGELFFGEGSRLTVL.